Sequencing of this T cell receptor beta chain was carried out in a study of cytotoxic CD8 clonotypes in ibrutinib-treated CLL. Overall study: Among the samples, the mean was about 260,000 productive templates and approximately 94,000 productive rearrangements.

Roughly 2.2 micrograms of genomic DNA from cryopreserved PBMCs went into TCR beta libraries. The CDR3 is 13 amino acids. Germline CDR1 and CDR2: SSHAT and FNYEAQ (reference sequence). This clone was observed once. Its ends do not fully match the called genes, so a read error is possible. Repertoires were generated with immunoSEQ multiplex PCR, while TCRdb's copy carries only in-frame clones and drops some. This table has approximately 140,000 clones, approximately 90% appearing once. The source was PBMCs, collected after 12 months of ibrutinib treatment. The clonotype comes from a human donor with chronic lymphocytic leukemia. The chain has TRBV7-7 and TRBJ1-5; D is possibly TRBD1 (5 bases). CDR3 sequence (DNA): TGTGCTAGCAGCTTAGGGGAAAATCAGCCCCAGCATTTT. Protein: CASSLGENQPQHF.